A single sample gave rise to the 24 T cell receptor beta chains below, sequenced in a study of blood T cell repertoires in COVID-19. Only in-frame clones appear in the TCRdb table, and some are missing; sequencing was by immunoSEQ multiplex PCR. The sample contains 200,000 to 250,000 clones, around nine tenths of which appear only once. The material sequenced was PBMCs or T cells enriched from blood (not recorded which). The receptors here all came from a woman between 50 and 59 years old with acute COVID-19.

The chain couples TRBV18 to TRBJ2-3, with 7 bases fitting TRBD1. V was pared by 3 bases and J by 2 bases, with 5 bases of the junction left unmatched. This CDR3 has 15 amino acids. Looked up from germline, CDR1 is KGHSH and CDR2 is LQKENI. CDR3 nucleotide sequence: TGTGCCAGCTCACCGGGACAGCTATACACAGATACGCAGTATTTT. This translates into CASSPGQLYTDTQYF.

The J gene is TRBJ2-1, the V gene TRBV14; 10 bases agree with TRBD2. With 2 bases clipped from V and 12 bases from J, the junction kept 4 bases outside the gene matches. The CDR3 is made up of 13 amino acids. CDR1 SGHDN and CDR2 FVKESK come from the germline V gene. The CDR3 DNA reads TGTGCCAGCAGCCAATTCGCTAGCGGGAGGCAGTTCTTC. Translating gives CASSQFASGRQFF. Filled out from reference TRBV14 and TRBJ2-1, the complete variable domain reads EAGVTQFPSHSVIEKGQTVTLRCDPISGHDNLYWYRRVMGKEIKFLLHFVKESKQDESGMPNNRFLAERTGGTYSTLKVQPAELEDSGVYFCASSQFASGRQFFGPGTRLTVL.

The chain carries TRBV7-2 and TRBJ1-4; 8 bases align to TRBD1. Germline CDR1 and CDR2: SGHTA and FQGNSA. V was clipped by 4 bases and J by 5 bases; unmatched bases: 6. The CDR3 totals 15 residues. The CDR3 DNA reads TGTGCCAGCAGCTCCTGGACAGGGCAAAATGAAAAACTGTTTTTT. Amino acid sequence: CASSSWTGQNEKLFF.

The V and J genes are TRBV20-1 and TRBJ1-4; unclear D gene. V dropped 6 bases and J dropped 7 bases, with 6 bases sitting between them. This CDR3 is built from 10 residues. Germline lookup yields CDR1 DFQATT and CDR2 SNEGSKA (reference sequence). The CDR3 region has the DNA TGCAGTGCCAAGCGTGAAAAACTGTTTTTT. Its translation: CSAKREKLFF.

This clone occurred once. This chain uses TRBV18 with TRBJ1-6, with D possibly matching TRBD1 (5 bases). This CDR3 comprises 14 residues. Germline-derived CDR1 and CDR2 are KGHSH and LQKENI. V was pared by 5 bases and J by 7 bases, with 12 bases between. The CDR3 spells CASSTGHPNSPLHF. CDR3 DNA: TGTGCCAGCTCAACAGGACACCCCAATTCACCCCTCCACTTT. The complete variable domain, with remaining parts taken from reference TRBV18 and TRBJ1-6, reads NAGVMQNPRHLVRRRGQEARLRCSPMKGHSHVYWYRQLPEEGLKFMVYLQKENIIDESGMPKERFSAEFPKEGPSILRIQQVVRGDSAAYFCASSTGHPNSPLHFGNGTRLTVT.

The chain couples TRBV18 to TRBJ1-5; D may be TRBD1 (6 bases). CDR3 length: 15 residues. Trimming removed 3 bases from V and 7 bases from J, with 16 bases in between. Germline CDR1 KGHSH, CDR2 LQKENI. The CDR3 region is CASSPPGQRGQPQHF. The DNA of the CDR3 is TGTGCCAGCTCACCTCCCGGACAGAGGGGGCAGCCCCAGCATTTT.

The genes are TRBV7-9 and TRBJ1-1; D unresolved. Trimming took off 1 base at V and 1 base at J, with 7 bases between the two ends. The CDR3 totals 14 residues. CDR1 is SEHNR and CDR2 is FQNEAQ in the germline V gene (reference sequence). CDR3 in amino acids: CASSLVARNTEAFF. Written as DNA, the CDR3 is TGTGCCAGCAGCTTAGTTGCGAGGAACACTGAAGCTTTCTTT.

The chain joins TRBV5-1 to TRBJ2-2, with 8 bases fitting TRBD2. CDR3 length equals 18 residues. V was clipped by 4 bases and J by 3 bases; unmatched bases: 14. Per germline, CDR1 SGHRS and CDR2 YFSETQ. The CDR3 loop reads CASSGRVAAGGHTGELFF. The CDR3 nucleotides are TGCGCCAGCAGCGGCCGGGTCGCGGCGGGAGGTCACACCGGGGAGCTGTTTTTT. Full variable domain (remainder filled in from reference TRBV5-1 and TRBJ2-2): KAGVTQTPRYLIKTRGQQVTLSCSPISGHRSVSWYQQTPGQGLQFLFEYFSETQRNKGNFPGRFSGRQFSNSRSEMNVSTLELGDSALYLCASSGRVAAGGHTGELFFGEGSRLTVL.

The V gene is TRBV27, the J gene TRBJ2-4, with D possibly being TRBD1 (6 bases). Germline CDR1 reads MNHEY; CDR2 reads SMNVEV (reference sequence). The CDR3 loop spans 16 amino acids. The V gene lost 3 bases and the J gene lost 0 bases, with 12 bases spanning the gap. The CDR3 DNA follows: TGTGCCAGCAGTTTTGGGGGCGCAGGAGCCAAAAACATTCAGTACTTC. This encodes CASSFGGAGAKNIQYF.

The V call is TRBV7-9, the J call TRBJ1-3, with D maybe TRBD1 (5 bases). Germline values: CDR1 SEHNR, CDR2 FQNEAQ (reference sequence). With 5 bases removed from V and 0 bases from J, the gap between germline ends came to 14 bases. The length of the CDR3 is 16 residues. The CDR3, as DNA: TGTGCCAGCAGCACCAGGACGGACAACTCTGGAAACACCATATATTTT. Its translation is CASSTRTDNSGNTIYF.

V and J are TRBV28 and TRBJ1-2, with D possibly being TRBD1 (6 bases). Trimming pared 5 bases from V and 3 bases from J, leaving 10 bases between. The CDR3 covers 13 residues. Germline lookup yields CDR1 MDHEN and CDR2 SYDVKM. The CDR3 here is CASSPTGHYGYTF. CDR3 DNA sequence: TGTGCCAGCAGTCCCACAGGGCACTATGGCTACACCTTC.

V and J are TRBV7-3 and TRBJ2-3; D is unresolved. The CDR3 spans 12 residues. V was shortened by 5 bases and J by 3 bases, with 6 bases between the two germline ends. Germline CDR1 reads SGHTA; CDR2 reads FQGTGA. CDR3 coding DNA: TGTGCCAGCAGCCAACGGACAGATACGCAGTATTTT. Amino acid sequence: CASSQRTDTQYF.

The chain has TRBV5-1 and TRBJ2-2, with 13 bases that match TRBD2. The length of the CDR3 is 21 residues. The germline V gene has CDR1 SGHRS and CDR2 YFSETQ. V lost 0 bases, J lost 4 bases, and 15 bases stayed unmatched. The CDR3 bases are TGCGCCAGCAGCTTGGTTTTACTAGCGGGAGGGCCATCCCTACGCACCGGGGAGCTGTTTTTT. It yields the protein CASSLVLLAGGPSLRTGELFF.

This clone has just one count. The chain is built from TRBV19 and TRBJ2-2, with 9 bases identical to TRBD2. There are 16 residues in the CDR3. V trimming: 4 bases; J trimming: 1 base; junction bases outside the gene matches: 4. Germline-derived CDR1 and CDR2 are LNHDA and SQIVND (reference sequence). CDR3: CASSTQAGGNTGELFF. The CDR3 DNA sequence: TGTGCCAGTAGTACCCAAGCGGGAGGGAACACCGGGGAGCTGTTTTTT.

This clone was found once. The V call is TRBV7-2, the J call TRBJ1-4; 7 nucleotides agree with TRBD1. The CDR3 has 15 residues. J gave up 4 bases and V 5 bases, and 7 bases lay outside the gene matches. From germline, CDR1 is SGHTA and CDR2 FQGNSA. CDR3 DNA sequence: TGTGCCAGCAGCCCAGTACAGGGGCTTAATGAAAAACTGTTTTTT. Amino acid sequence: CASSPVQGLNEKLFF.

CDR3 residues: CASSFQPSGIYNEQFF. For the CDR3, the DNA is TGCGCCAGCAGCTTCCAACCTAGCGGGATCTACAATGAGCAGTTCTTC. The chain has TRBV5-1 and TRBJ2-1; TRBD2 matches 9 bases. The CDR3 loop spans 16 amino acids. Germline lookup yields CDR1 SGHRS and CDR2 YFSETQ. V lost 2 bases and J lost 3; bases outside the gene matches: 6.

The chain combines TRBV5-4 with TRBJ2-7, with 9 bases fitting TRBD2. The germline gives CDR1 SGHNT, CDR2 YYREEE (reference sequence). The CDR3 runs 13 residues. After removal of 7 bases from V and 6 bases from J, the junction contained 8 bases not matched to a gene. The CDR3 spells CASRGTSRSEQYF. The CDR3 coding sequence is TGTGCCAGCCGGGGGACTAGCCGCTCCGAGCAGTACTTC.

This chain links TRBV3-1 (or the pseudogene TRBV3-2) with TRBJ2-5; no reliable D call. Germline V gene data show CDR1 as LGHDT and CDR2 as YNNKEL (reference sequence). The CDR3 is 14 amino acids. The V gene lost 3 bases and the J gene lost 5 bases, with 13 bases spanning the gap. This CDR3 reads CASSQPPGAETQYF. CDR3 sequence (DNA): TGTGCCAGCAGCCAGCCCCCAGGTGCGGAGACCCAGTACTTC.

With regard to this clone: The identical CDR3 is also encoded by other nucleotide sequences in the sample. The chain combines TRBV27 with TRBJ1-5, with TRBD1 matching over 8 bases. This CDR3 is built from 14 residues. From germline, CDR1 is MNHEY and CDR2 SMNVEV (reference sequence). V lost 2 bases to trimming and J lost 4 bases; unmatched junction nucleotides: 1. CDR3 bases: TGTGCCAGCAGTTTAAGACAGGGGAATCAGCCCCAGCATTTT. Its protein product is CASSLRQGNQPQHF.

Sample share makes this clone medium-sized. V gene TRBV21-1 combines with J gene TRBJ1-1; whether TRBD1, the table's D call, matches the DNA was not checked. TRBV21-1 is described as a pseudogene. The CDR3 is 15 residues long. CDR3 sequence reads: CASSALQGLYTEAFF. In DNA, the CDR3 is TGTGCCAGCAGCGCCCTACAGGGGCTTTACACTGAAGCTTTCTTT.

The chain is built from TRBV27 and TRBJ1-1, with 8 bases that match TRBD1. The V gene's germline CDR1 is MNHEY and CDR2 SMNVEV (reference sequence). CDR3 length equals 12 residues. J gave up 4 bases and V 7 bases, and 2 bases lay outside the gene matches. The CDR3 spells CASTGGGTEAFF. The DNA of the CDR3 is TGTGCCAGCACAGGGGGCGGCACTGAAGCTTTCTTT.

J is TRBJ2-7 and V is TRBV18, with 10 bases matching TRBD1. The germline V gene encodes CDR1 KGHSH and CDR2 LQKENI. The CDR3 totals 15 residues. V lost 6 bases and J lost 3; bases outside the gene matches: 8. The DNA of the CDR3 is TGTGCCAGCTCCCCCGGGACAGGGGCAAGCTACGAGCAGTACTTC. Translated, it gives CASSPGTGASYEQYF.

The chain employs TRBV4-3 and TRBJ2-3; D gene uncertain. The CDR3 spans 15 residues. V lost 2 bases and J lost 0, with 9 bases in between. Germline CDR1 LGHNA, CDR2 YSLEER. In DNA, the CDR3 is TGCGCCAGCAGCCAAATGGGCCTTAGCACAGATACGCAGTATTTT. Translating it yields CASSQMGLSTDTQYF.

The rearrangement joins TRBV10-3 to TRBJ1-1; 9 positions agree with TRBD1. Germline-derived CDR1 and CDR2 are ENHRY and SYGVKD. J gave up 4 bases and V 6 bases, and 9 bases lay outside the gene matches. The CDR3 is made up of 15 amino acids. The CDR3 region is CAIREPGQGRTEAFF. The CDR3 DNA reads TGTGCCATCAGAGAACCGGGACAGGGCCGCACTGAAGCTTTCTTT.